The 30 T cell receptor beta chains below come from one sample, sequenced in a study of T cell responses to AZD1222 COVID-19 vaccine. Method: immunoSEQ multiplex PCR; TCRdb's copy keeps in-frame clones and lacks some. This repertoire shows 150,000 or so clones, approximately 90% found once; its top ten account for approximately 3.6%. The sample was peripheral blood, taken 28 days after the second AZD1222 dose. The receptors were gathered from an adult who received the AZD1222 COVID-19 vaccine.

V is TRBV29-1 and J is TRBJ1-4; 12 bases fit TRBD1. The germline V gene has CDR1 SQVTM and CDR2 ANQGSEA. The CDR3 totals 14 residues. Trimming removed 3 bases from V and 8 bases from J; junction bases left unmatched: 4. The CDR3: CSVDKGQGAEKLFF. CDR3 nucleotides: TGCAGCGTTGACAAGGGACAGGGGGCGGAAAAACTGTTTTTT.

The chain is built from TRBV3-1 (or the pseudogene TRBV3-2) and TRBJ2-1, with 8 bases that match TRBD2. Germline values: CDR1 LGHDT, CDR2 YNNKEL (reference sequence). The CDR3 spans 17 residues. The ends lost 4 bases at V and 4 bases at J; junction bases unmatched: 12. CDR3 sequence (DNA): TGTGCCAGCAGCCCCCAGCTAGCGGGTCTCAATTACAATGAGCAGTTCTTC. Protein sequence: CASSPQLAGLNYNEQFF.

The V and J genes are TRBV7-9 and TRBJ2-2; tentatively, D is TRBD1 (6 bases). Trimming removed 5 bases from V and 5 bases from J, with 12 bases in between. The CDR3 has 14 residues. Per the germline V gene, CDR1 is SEHNR and CDR2 is FQNEAQ (reference sequence). CDR3 DNA: TGTGCCAGCAGCCAGGGGACATGGACCGGGGAGCTGTTTTTT. This encodes CASSQGTWTGELFF.

V and J are TRBV6-4 and TRBJ2-7, with D possibly matching TRBD1 (5 bases). Per the germline V gene, CDR1 is MRHNA and CDR2 is SNTAGT. The CDR3 is made up of 13 amino acids. Trimming removed 3 bases from V and 7 bases from J, with 13 bases in between. The CDR3 nucleotides read TGTGCCAGCAGTGAGGGTCAGGGTTTGGAGCAGTACTTC. Protein: CASSEGQGLEQYF.

The J gene is TRBJ1-1, the V gene TRBV19, with 7 bases matching TRBD1. Germline V gene sequence: CDR1 LNHDA, CDR2 SQIVND (reference sequence). CDR3 length equals 13 residues. The DNA of the CDR3 is TGTGTAAGGGGACAGCCAAGGAACACTGAAGCTTTCTTT. Amino acids: CVRGQPRNTEAFF.

The chain has TRBV4-1 and TRBJ1-1; D call uncertain. The CDR3 sequence is 14 residues long. Deletions cut 4 bases from V and 1 base from J, with 10 bases between. Per the germline V gene, CDR1 is MGHRA and CDR2 is YSYEKL. The CDR3 loop is CASSRLHGNTEAFF. The DNA of the CDR3 is TGCGCCAGCAGCCGCCTACATGGGAACACTGAAGCTTTCTTT.

CDR3 sequence reads: CASSYGTVYGYTF. In DNA, the CDR3 is TGTGCCAGCAGCTACGGGACAGTTTACGGCTACACCTTC. V usage is TRBV7-9 and J usage is TRBJ1-2; 7 bases match TRBD1. The V gene's germline CDR1 is SEHNR and CDR2 FQNEAQ (reference sequence). The trim removed 4 bases at V and 8 bases at J, leaving 7 bases unmatched. The CDR3 is 13 residues long.

This chain connects TRBV6-6 to TRBJ1-3, with D perhaps matching TRBD1 (6 bases). The germline gives CDR1 MNHNY, CDR2 SVGAGI (reference sequence). The CDR3 loop spans 16 amino acids. Trimming took 2 bases from V and 0 from J, leaving 11 bases between them. The CDR3 protein is CASSYDRKPSGNTIYF. Here the CDR3 DNA reads TGTGCCAGCAGTTACGACAGGAAGCCCTCTGGAAACACCATATATTTT.

The V and J genes are TRBV15 and TRBJ1-5, with 8 bases that match TRBD1. This CDR3 spans 13 amino acids. After removal of 3 bases from V and 15 bases from J, the junction contained 10 bases not matched to a gene. CDR1 and CDR2 from the germline V gene are LNHNV and YYDKDF (reference sequence). DNA for the CDR3: TGTGCCACCAGCAGTTATCCCGGGACAGGTCCGCATTTT. It encodes CATSSYPGTGPHF.

This chain uses TRBV2 with TRBJ2-1; 7 bases match TRBD2. V shed 2 bases, J shed 9 bases, and the junction held 1 base outside the gene matches. The germline CDR1 and CDR2 sequences are SNHLY and FYNNEI. CDR3 length equals 12 residues. The chain's CDR3 is CASSERTSEQFF. CDR3 nucleotides: TGTGCCAGCAGTGAAAGGACTAGTGAGCAGTTCTTC.

The chain carries TRBV19 and TRBJ1-2; TRBD1 matches at 12 bases. Germline CDR1 LNHDA, CDR2 SQIVND (reference sequence). With V trimmed by 4 bases and J by 5 bases, 5 bases remained unmatched. This CDR3 is 15 amino acids long. The CDR3: CASSTGQGAGYGYTF. The CDR3 nucleotides read TGTGCCAGTAGTACGGGACAGGGGGCAGGGTATGGCTACACCTTC. The whole variable domain, filled in from reference TRBV19 and TRBJ1-2, reads DGGITQSPKYLFRKEGQNVTLSCEQNLNHDAMYWYRQDPGQGLRLIYYSQIVNDFQKGDIAEGYSVSREKKESFPLTVTSAQKNPTAFYLCASSTGQGAGYGYTFGSGTRLTVV.

The chain recombines TRBV28 with TRBJ2-7, with 10 bases that match TRBD1. The germline V gene has CDR1 MDHEN and CDR2 SYDVKM. Germline trimming cut 5 bases from V and 3 bases from J; bases unmatched to any gene: 10. The CDR3 is 16 amino acids. The CDR3 nucleotides read TGTGCCAGCAGTCCAGGATTGGACAGGGGGGGCTACGAGCAGTACTTC. Translated, it gives CASSPGLDRGGYEQYF.

V and J are TRBV7-6 and TRBJ2-7; the match to TRBD1 covers 7 bases. The CDR3 has 15 amino acids. V was pared by 3 bases and J by 3 bases, with 8 bases of the junction left unmatched. Germline loops: CDR1 SGHVS, CDR2 FNYEAQ. The CDR3 here is CASSFDRERFYEQYF. The DNA for the CDR3 is TGTGCCAGCAGCTTTGACAGGGAGAGGTTCTACGAGCAGTACTTC.

A word on this clone: Germline and junction disagree at one end, which may indicate a read error. The chain joins TRBV7-7 to TRBJ2-2; no reliable D call. CDR1 is SSHAT and CDR2 is FNYEAQ in the germline V gene (reference sequence). The CDR3 loop spans 16 amino acids. The CDR3 loop is CASSLGRLPNTGELFF. The CDR3 bases are TGTGCTAGCAGCTTAGGCCGCCTCCCGAACACCGGGGAGCTGTTTTTT.

This clone was counted a single time. The chain couples TRBV7-2 to TRBJ2-2; D unclear. The V end was cut by 1 base, the J end by 3 bases, with 9 bases between. Germline V gives CDR1 SGHTA, CDR2 FQGNSA. The CDR3 is 15 residues long. The CDR3 coding sequence is TGTGCCAGCAGCTTAGACGGGTGGGACACCGGGGAGCTGTTTTTT. Translated: CASSLDGWDTGELFF.

The rearrangement links TRBV7-8 to TRBJ2-2; tentatively, D is TRBD1 (6 bases). CDR3 size: 15 residues. V gave up 1 base and J gave up 2 bases, with 8 bases separating them. Germline V gene sequence: CDR1 SGHVS, CDR2 FQNEAQ. DNA of the CDR3: TGTGCCAGCAGCTTAGGGACAGTAAACACCGGGGAGCTGTTTTTT. As protein: CASSLGTVNTGELFF. The full variable domain, in which reference TRBV7-8 and TRBJ2-2 provide the parts outside the CDR3, is GAGVSQSPRYKVAKRGQDVALRCDPISGHVSLFWYQQALGQGPEFLTYFQNEAQLDKSGLPSDRFFAERPEGSVSTLKIQRTQQEDSAVYLCASSLGTVNTGELFFGEGSRLTVL.

The J gene is TRBJ2-3, the V gene TRBV24-1; 7 bases map to TRBD1. With 3 bases clipped from V and 4 bases from J, the junction kept 6 bases outside the gene matches. The CDR3 extends over 15 amino acids. The germline V gene has CDR1 KGHDR and CDR2 SFDVKD. CDR3 protein: CATSDPNRGADTQYF. The CDR3 nucleotides are TGTGCCACCAGTGATCCAAACAGGGGCGCAGATACGCAGTATTTT.

The chain has TRBV4-3 and TRBJ2-2, with D perhaps matching TRBD2 (5 bases). This CDR3 has 16 amino acids. V was cut by 1 base and J by 5 bases, with 14 bases left in between. Germline V gene lookup returns CDR1 LGHNA and CDR2 YSLEER. CDR3 in DNA: TGCGCCAGCAGCCAAGTGGGCGGGTGGAGAACCGGGGAGCTGTTTTTT. This gives the protein CASSQVGGWRTGELFF.

The V and J genes are TRBV7-3 and TRBJ2-2, with TRBD2 matching over 7 bases. Losses at the gene ends were 5 bases for V and 4 bases for J; bases not matched to a gene: 7. Per the germline V gene, CDR1 is SGHTA and CDR2 is FQGTGA. The CDR3 is 15 amino acids. The DNA for the CDR3 is TGTGCCAGCAGCCGGGGGGTGGTGGGCACCGGGGAGCTGTTTTTT. Its protein product is CASSRGVVGTGELFF. Drawing the rest from reference TRBV7-3 and TRBJ2-2, the complete variable domain is GAGVSQTPSNKVTEKGKYVELRCDPISGHTALYWYRQSLGQGPEFLIYFQGTGAADDSGLPNDRFFAVRPEGSVSTLKIQRTERGDSAVYLCASSRGVVGTGELFFGEGSRLTVL.

The chain links TRBV7-9 to TRBJ1-2; D remains unclear. V gave up 4 bases and J gave up 3 bases, with 18 bases separating them. The CDR3 runs 16 residues. The germline CDR1 and CDR2 sequences are SEHNR and FQNEAQ (reference sequence). The CDR3 is CASSYDIRPPDYGYTF. CDR3 nucleotide sequence: TGTGCCAGCAGCTACGACATACGCCCGCCAGACTATGGCTACACCTTC.

The V call is TRBV6-4, the J call TRBJ2-3; D ambiguous. Germline V gene lookup returns CDR1 MRHNA and CDR2 SNTAGT. V was clipped by 6 bases and J by 2 bases, with 9 bases between them. This CDR3 has 13 residues. The CDR3 protein is CASSVLLTDTQYF. The DNA for the CDR3 is TGTGCCAGCAGCGTCCTCCTCACAGATACGCAGTATTTT.

This chain connects TRBV24-1 to TRBJ2-3; D uncertain. Germline loops: CDR1 KGHDR, CDR2 SFDVKD. Trimming pared 5 bases from V and 4 bases from J, leaving 3 bases between. The CDR3 runs to 11 residues. DNA of the CDR3: TGTGCCACCAGTGGGTCAGATACGCAGTATTTT. It specifies CATSGSDTQYF.

J is TRBJ1-2 and V is TRBV7-8; TRBD1 is a possible D gene (5 bases). Germline CDR1 reads SGHVS; CDR2 reads FQNEAQ. This CDR3 has 14 residues. Trimming stripped 2 bases from V and 7 bases from J, with 14 bases between. The CDR3, as DNA: TGTGCCAGCAGCTTACAGGGTGGGGTACGTGGCTACACCTTC. This gives the protein CASSLQGGVRGYTF.

The rearrangement links TRBV5-1 to TRBJ1-1; TRBD1 matches 11 bases. The CDR3 has 16 residues. CDR1 is SGHRS, CDR2 YFSETQ, per germline. The ends lost 3 bases at V and 4 bases at J; junction bases unmatched: 8. The CDR3 loop reads CASSSGDRGDGTEAFF. CDR3 DNA sequence: TGCGCCAGCAGCTCAGGGGACAGGGGGGATGGCACTGAAGCTTTCTTT.

The chain employs TRBV18 and TRBJ1-1, with no clear D. The CDR3 has 15 amino acids. Germline V gene sequence: CDR1 KGHSH, CDR2 LQKENI. V shed 0 bases and J shed 1 base, with 9 bases lying between them. CDR3 nucleotides: TGTGCCAGCTCACCACCTCCGGCAGGGAACACTGAAGCTTTCTTT. Its protein is CASSPPPAGNTEAFF.

The rearrangement joins TRBV3-1 (or the pseudogene TRBV3-2) to TRBJ2-7; possible D gene TRBD1, 6 bases. The CDR3 is 14 amino acids. Germline CDR1 reads LGHDT; CDR2 reads YNNKEL (reference sequence). Trimming shortened V by 1 base and J by 6 bases, and 13 bases separated the two germline ends. For the CDR3, the DNA is TGTGCCAGCAGCCAAGTTATGTCAGGGGTCGAGCAGTACTTC. It codes for CASSQVMSGVEQYF.

This clone was counted once. V is TRBV7-9 and J is TRBJ1-1; a possible D gene is TRBD1 (5 bases). CDR1 is SEHNR, CDR2 FQNEAQ, per germline (reference sequence). V was shortened by 4 bases and J by 5 bases, with 17 bases between the two germline ends. This CDR3 spans 15 amino acids. CDR3 nucleotides: TGTGCCAGCAGCTCGGGACTCTGGGGGACGACTGAAGCTTTCTTT. It encodes CASSSGLWGTTEAFF.

The chain combines TRBV11-3 with TRBJ1-6; tentatively, D is TRBD1 (5 bases). V lost 3 bases to trimming and J lost 7 bases, with 13 bases between them. This CDR3 has 15 residues. The germline V gene has CDR1 SGHNT and CDR2 YENEEA. This CDR3 reads CASSFGDSTNSPLHF. The DNA of the CDR3 is TGTGCCAGCAGCTTTGGTGACAGCACAAATTCACCCCTCCACTTT.

Of note for this clone: The sample has other DNA sequences that encode this CDR3 too. The chain carries TRBV7-9 and TRBJ1-3; D call uncertain. V gave up 2 bases and J gave up 0 bases, with 8 bases separating them. CDR3 length: 15 residues. Per the germline V gene, CDR1 is SEHNR and CDR2 is FQNEAQ (reference sequence). The CDR3 sequence: CASSLRGDSGNTIYF. DNA of the CDR3: TGTGCCAGCAGCTTACGCGGGGACTCTGGAAACACCATATATTTT. The full variable domain, completed using reference TRBV7-9 and TRBJ1-3, is DTGVSQNPRHKITKRGQNVTFRCDPISEHNRLYWYRQTLGQGPEFLTYFQNEAQLEKSRLLSDRFSAERPKGSFSTLEIQRTEQGDSAMYLCASSLRGDSGNTIYFGEGSWLTVV.

The chain combines TRBV29-1 with TRBJ1-3, with 8 bases matching TRBD1. Germline CDR1 SQVTM, CDR2 ANQGSEA. The J segment lost 0 bases and the V segment lost 2 bases, leaving 12 bases of the junction unmatched. This CDR3 spans 18 amino acids. Here the CDR3 DNA reads TGCAGCGTTGAATATGGGACAGGTTCCGGTTACTCTGGAAACACCATATATTTT. This encodes CSVEYGTGSGYSGNTIYF. Using reference TRBV29-1 and TRBJ1-3 for the parts outside the CDR3, the full variable domain is SAVISQKPSRDICQRGTSLTIQCQVDSQVTMMFWYRQQPGQSLTLIATANQGSEATYESGFVIDKFPISRPNLTFSTLTVSNMSPEDSSIYLCSVEYGTGSGYSGNTIYFGEGSWLTVV.